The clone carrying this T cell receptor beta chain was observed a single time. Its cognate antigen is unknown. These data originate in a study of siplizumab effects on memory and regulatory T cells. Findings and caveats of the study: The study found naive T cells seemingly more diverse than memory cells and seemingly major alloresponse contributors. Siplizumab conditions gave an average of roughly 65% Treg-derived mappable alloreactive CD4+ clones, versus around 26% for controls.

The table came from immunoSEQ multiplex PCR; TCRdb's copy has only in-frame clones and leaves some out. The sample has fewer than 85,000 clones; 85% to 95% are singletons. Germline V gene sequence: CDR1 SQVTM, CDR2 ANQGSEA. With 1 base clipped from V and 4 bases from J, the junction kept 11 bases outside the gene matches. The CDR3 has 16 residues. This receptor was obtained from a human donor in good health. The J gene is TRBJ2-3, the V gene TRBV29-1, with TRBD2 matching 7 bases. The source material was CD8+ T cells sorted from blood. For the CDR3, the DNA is TGCAGCGTTGAAGTGGGGGGGTTGTTAAGAGCAGATACGCAGTATTTT. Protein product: CSVEVGGLLRADTQYF.